The 21 T cell receptor beta chains below were found in one sample sequenced in a study of cytomegalovirus exposure and HLA in healthy donors (dated by TCRdb to the late 2010s). Library preparation employed the immunoSEQ multiplex PCR assay. Held by TCRdb, this immuneACCESS table contains in-frame sequences only and omits some clones. Under half of the omission traces to an unresolved V gene where checked; the cause of the rest is unknown. A total of roughly 300,000 clones appear in this sample, roughly 89% of them only once. The ten top clones hold 0.84% of the sample. The specimen sequenced was PBMCs. These receptors came from a woman between 18 and 29 years old in good health and CMV-seronegative.

The V and J genes are TRBV13 and TRBJ2-5, with a tentative D call TRBD1 (5 bases). V lost 6 bases to trimming and J lost 2 bases, with 10 bases between them. Germline CDR1 is PRHDT and CDR2 is FYEKMQ (reference sequence). The CDR3 consists of 13 residues. CDR3 sequence reads: CASRLTVQETQYF. For the CDR3, the DNA is TGTGCCAGCAGGTTGACAGTTCAAGAGACCCAGTACTTC.

This chain joins TRBV7-9 and TRBJ2-7; 9 bases map to TRBD1. The CDR3 is 15 amino acids. Germline V gene lookup returns CDR1 SEHNR and CDR2 FQNEAQ (reference sequence). The junction had 4 bases not matched to a gene; V was cut back by 4 bases and J by 0 bases. The DNA for the CDR3 is TGTGCCAGCAGCTCGGGACAGGGATTCTCCTACGAGCAGTACTTC. Translation gives CASSSGQGFSYEQYF.

The rearrangement uses TRBV29-1 and TRBJ2-3; 8 positions match TRBD2. The germline gives CDR1 SQVTM, CDR2 ANQGSEA. The CDR3 totals 16 residues. The junction had 5 bases not matched to a gene; V was cut back by 0 bases and J by 0 bases. The CDR3 nucleotides read TGCAGCGTTGAAGACTGGGCTAGCGGGAGCACAGATACGCAGTATTTT. This gives the protein CSVEDWASGSTDTQYF.

V gene TRBV29-1 combines with J gene TRBJ2-5, with 7 positions matching TRBD2. The CDR3 covers 12 residues. Germline V gives CDR1 SQVTM, CDR2 ANQGSEA. V trimming: 7 bases; J trimming: 1 base; junction bases outside the gene matches: 3. This CDR3 reads CSARTSQETQYF. CDR3 bases: TGCAGCGCCAGGACTAGCCAAGAGACCCAGTACTTC.

V and J are TRBV5-4 and TRBJ2-1; 7 bases are a match to TRBD1. V dropped 3 bases and J dropped 5; count of bases not matched to a gene: 2. The germline V gene has CDR1 SGHNT and CDR2 YYREEE (reference sequence). The CDR3 runs to 13 residues. This chain's CDR3 is CASSSGTDNEQFF. The CDR3 nucleotides read TGTGCCAGCAGCTCCGGGACAGACAATGAGCAGTTCTTC.

The chain has TRBV19 and TRBJ2-7; weak D call: TRBD1 (6 bases). Looked up from germline, CDR1 is LNHDA and CDR2 is SQIVND (reference sequence). The CDR3 spans 14 residues. V lost 4 bases to trimming and J lost 2 bases, with 12 bases between them. The CDR3 bases are TGTGCCAGTAGTAGACTCAGGGACACCTACGAGCAGTACTTC. This encodes CASSRLRDTYEQYF.

V usage is TRBV6-5 and J usage is TRBJ2-3; TRBD2 aligns across 10 bases. CDR1 is MNHEY, CDR2 SVGAGI, per germline. CDR3 length: 15 residues. The V gene end was trimmed by 6 bases and the J gene end by 2 bases; junction bases not matched to a gene: 5. The CDR3 DNA reads TGTGCCAGCAGCCCCACTAGCGGGATCACAGATACGCAGTATTTT. Translation gives CASSPTSGITDTQYF.

V is TRBV5-1 and J is TRBJ1-1, with D tentatively TRBD1 (5 bases). The germline V gene encodes CDR1 SGHRS and CDR2 YFSETQ. The CDR3 spans 13 residues. V lost 0 bases and J lost 9, with 12 bases in between. CDR3 nucleotides: TGCGCCAGCAGCTTGGAGGGCGGGGGACAAGCTTTCTTT. It translates to CASSLEGGGQAFF.

V and J are TRBV2 and TRBJ2-2; D gene ambiguous. In germline, CDR1 is SNHLY, CDR2 FYNNEI. The V and J ends lost 5 bases and 1 base respectively, with 8 bases between them. This CDR3 has 14 residues. The CDR3 here is CASSSWQNTGELFF. As DNA, the CDR3 is TGTGCCAGCAGTTCCTGGCAGAACACCGGGGAGCTGTTTTTT.

The chain employs TRBV5-1 and TRBJ2-3, with TRBD2 identical over 8 bases. Germline CDR1 is SGHRS and CDR2 is YFSETQ. This CDR3 has 14 residues. Trimming took 0 bases from V and 6 from J; bases not matched to a gene: 3. The CDR3 spells CASSLGAGEDTQYF. The DNA for the CDR3 is TGCGCCAGCAGCTTGGGAGCGGGGGAGGATACGCAGTATTTT. Variable domain in full (rest from reference TRBV5-1 and TRBJ2-3): KAGVTQTPRYLIKTRGQQVTLSCSPISGHRSVSWYQQTPGQGLQFLFEYFSETQRNKGNFPGRFSGRQFSNSRSEMNVSTLELGDSALYLCASSLGAGEDTQYFGPGTRLTVL.

The rearrangement uses TRBV9 and TRBJ2-5; tentatively, D is TRBD2 (6 bases). V was clipped by 2 bases and J by 4 bases, with 15 bases between them. The germline CDR1 and CDR2 sequences are SGDLS and YYNGEE. This CDR3 has 15 residues. This CDR3 reads CASSVAGGSAETQYF. The CDR3 region has the DNA TGTGCCAGCAGCGTGGCTGGAGGGAGTGCAGAGACCCAGTACTTC. The variable domain in full, with the rest retrieved from reference TRBV9 and TRBJ2-5, is DSGVTQTPKHLITATGQRVTLRCSPRSGDLSVYWYQQSLDQGLQFLIQYYNGEERAKGNILERFSAQQFPDLHSELNLSSLELGDSALYFCASSVAGGSAETQYFGPGTRLLVL.

This rearrangement joins TRBV5-6 to TRBJ2-7; 9 bases agree with TRBD1. This CDR3 contains 15 residues. Germline CDR1 reads SGHDT; CDR2 reads YYEEEE. Losses at the gene ends were 3 bases for V and 5 bases for J; bases not matched to a gene: 9. The DNA for the CDR3 is TGTGCCAGCAGCTACCTTACAGGGGGCTACGACGAGCAGTACTTC. As protein: CASSYLTGGYDEQYF. The full variable domain, with the rest looked up from reference TRBV5-6 and TRBJ2-7, is DAGVTQSPTHLIKTRGQQVTLRCSPKSGHDTVSWYQQALGQGPQFIFQYYEEEERQRGNFPDRFSGHQFPNYSSELNVNALLLGDSALYLCASSYLTGGYDEQYFGPGTRLTVT.

This chain connects TRBV6-6 to TRBJ1-2; a weak D match, TRBD1 (5 bases). V lost 1 base and J 6 bases, leaving 6 bases between the germline ends. The CDR3 has 12 amino acids. Per the germline V gene, CDR1 is MNHNY and CDR2 is SVGAGI (reference sequence). CDR3 region: CASSYLTDGYTF. For the CDR3, the DNA is TGTGCCAGCAGTTACTTGACAGATGGCTACACCTTC.

The chain carries TRBV2 and TRBJ2-1; 10 bases are a match to TRBD2. The CDR3 is 20 amino acids. Germline CDR1 reads SNHLY; CDR2 reads FYNNEI. V trimming: 2 bases; J trimming: 0 bases; junction bases outside the gene matches: 13. The CDR3 is CASSEFGLAGEGSSYNEQFF. CDR3 DNA: TGTGCCAGCAGTGAATTCGGCCTAGCGGGAGAGGGTAGCTCCTACAATGAGCAGTTCTTC.

This chain joins TRBV25-1 and TRBJ1-3; unclear D gene. The germline CDR1 and CDR2 sequences are MGHDK and SYGVNS. Trimming shortened V by 3 bases and J by 0 bases, and 6 bases separated the two germline ends. The CDR3 sequence is 14 residues long. Here the CDR3 DNA reads TGTGCCAGCAGTGAGTCGTACTCTGGAAACACCATATATTTT. It translates to CASSESYSGNTIYF.

This sequence joins TRBV15 and TRBJ1-5; TRBD1 aligns across 9 bases. The CDR3 covers 15 residues. Germline CDR1 is LNHNV and CDR2 is YYDKDF (reference sequence). Trimming removed 4 bases from V and 4 bases from J; junction bases left unmatched: 5. The CDR3 protein is CATSTDRGRNQPQHF. In nucleotides, the CDR3 is TGTGCCACCAGCACGGACAGGGGCCGAAATCAGCCCCAGCATTTT.

This clone was seen only a few times. The chain links TRBV7-8 to TRBJ1-2, with D unresolved. The CDR3 contains 12 residues. CDR1 and CDR2 from the germline V gene are SGHVS and FQNEAQ. With 8 bases removed from V and 5 bases from J, the gap between germline ends came to 12 bases. CDR3 nucleotide sequence: TGTGCCAGCGGGAAGGGAGAATATGGCTACACCTTC. This sequence encodes CASGKGEYGYTF. Full variable domain (rest looked up from reference TRBV7-8 and TRBJ1-2): GAGVSQSPRYKVAKRGQDVALRCDPISGHVSLFWYQQALGQGPEFLTYFQNEAQLDKSGLPSDRFFAERPEGSVSTLKIQRTQQEDSAVYLCASGKGEYGYTFGSGTRLTVV.

The V call is TRBV6-6, the J call TRBJ2-7; D possibly corresponds to TRBD1 (5 bases). V was cut by 5 bases and J by 4 bases, with 18 bases left in between. The CDR3 is 15 amino acids. Germline CDR1 is MNHNY and CDR2 is SVGAGI (reference sequence). CDR3 amino acids: CASSDPDTADYEQYF. In DNA form, the CDR3 reads TGTGCCAGCAGTGACCCGGACACGGCCGATTACGAGCAGTACTTC.

The chain couples TRBV15 to TRBJ2-7, with 10 bases lining up with TRBD2. The CDR3 is 16 residues long. V lost 5 bases to trimming and J lost 0 bases; unmatched junction nucleotides: 7. The germline gives CDR1 LNHNV, CDR2 YYDKDF (reference sequence). The CDR3 sequence: CATSGNGLADSYEQYF. DNA of the CDR3: TGTGCCACCAGCGGAAACGGACTAGCGGACTCCTACGAGCAGTACTTC.

The chain links TRBV5-4 to TRBJ2-3, with D unresolved. The germline gives CDR1 SGHNT, CDR2 YYREEE (reference sequence). V lost 3 bases, J lost 5 bases, and 10 bases lay in between. This CDR3 is 13 amino acids long. The CDR3: CASSSTTGDTQYF. CDR3 sequence (DNA): TGTGCCAGCAGCTCAACCACCGGAGATACGCAGTATTTT. Full variable domain (missing parts from reference TRBV5-4 and TRBJ2-3): ETGVTQSPTHLIKTRGQQVTLRCSSQSGHNTVSWYQQALGQGPQFIFQYYREEENGRGNFPPRFSGLQFPNYSSELNVNALELDDSALYLCASSSTTGDTQYFGPGTRLTVL.

CDR3 DNA: TGTGCCAGTAGTAAACTAGCAGGGGGAGAGCAGTACTTC. Translation: CASSKLAGGEQYF. The chain couples TRBV19 to TRBJ2-7, with a possible D match to TRBD1 (7 bases). The CDR3 length is 13 residues. CDR1 is LNHDA and CDR2 is SQIVND in the germline V gene (reference sequence). Trimming pared 4 bases from V and 7 bases from J, leaving 14 bases between.